The 5 T cell receptor beta chains below were found in one sample sequenced in a study of T-cell memory formation after mild COVID-19 (dated by TCRdb to the early 2020s). The receptor library was made with 5' RACE. These reads were obtained on an Illumina NovaSeq 6000. The public reads were reanalyzed by TCRdb: fastp trimming at Q25, MiXCR alignment, in-frame beta chains only. Each entry is one CDR3 protein sequence, shown with its most common DNA and genes. Within this sample are fewer than 650,000 distinct CDR3 sequences, with less than 25% of them counted one time only. Of the sample, approximately 8.4% is held by the ten largest clones. Source material: PBMCs or a T cell subset sorted from them (not recorded which). The receptor set was obtained from an adult woman who had mild COVID-19 (a few samples of this study predate the infection). The sample titles of this study are shuffled in the database, so cell type and time point are left out; the donor was told from shared clones.

This clonotype was recorded a few times. The chain combines TRBV5-1 with TRBJ2-2; no definite D call. The CDR3 length is 11 residues. Germline V gene sequence: CDR1 SGHRS, CDR2 YFSETQ. Trimming removed 2 bases at V and 9 bases at J, with 5 bases between. CDR3 in amino acids: CASSFARELFF. CDR3 DNA sequence: TGCGCCAGCAGCTTCGCTAGGGAGCTGTTTTTT.

The chain couples TRBV7-2 to TRBJ2-3; TRBD2 matches 9 bases. Looked up from germline, CDR1 is SGHTA and CDR2 is FQGNSA. Trimming cost V 4 bases and J 2 bases; bases outside gene matches: 4. This CDR3 is built from 15 residues. The CDR3 region is CASSSPSGNTDTQYF. The CDR3 nucleotides read TGTGCCAGCAGCTCCCCTAGCGGGAACACAGATACGCAGTATTTT.

The chain links TRBV29-1 to TRBJ1-2, with 10 bases aligning to TRBD1. The J segment lost 4 bases and the V segment lost 6 bases, leaving 8 bases of the junction unmatched. Germline CDR1 SQVTM, CDR2 ANQGSEA. The CDR3 length is 14 residues. CDR3 amino acids: CSVQDRGQSYGYTF. CDR3 DNA: TGCAGCGTGCAAGACAGGGGGCAAAGCTATGGCTACACCTTC.

The chain couples TRBV7-9 to TRBJ2-2; D is perhaps TRBD1 or TRBD2 (5 bases each). CDR1 and CDR2 (germline): SEHNR, FQNEAQ (reference sequence). The V gene lost 8 bases and the J gene lost 4 bases, with 17 bases spanning the gap. The CDR3 length is 15 residues. The CDR3 sequence is CASGATRGSTGELFF. The CDR3 nucleotides are TGTGCCAGCGGGGCCACTAGAGGTAGCACCGGGGAGCTGTTTTTT.

This rearrangement joins TRBV11-1 to TRBJ2-1; D is perhaps TRBD1 or TRBD2 (5 bases each). This CDR3 comprises 18 residues. The V and J ends lost 5 bases and 8 bases respectively, with 28 bases between them. The germline V gene has CDR1 SGHAT and CDR2 FQDESV (reference sequence). This chain's CDR3 is CASSQGPWSGLGLDEQFF. Written as DNA, the CDR3 is TGTGCCAGCAGCCAGGGTCCCTGGAGCGGACTCGGTTTGGATGAGCAGTTCTTC.